The present TCR beta chain was sequenced within a study of blood T cells in healthy people across ages. For the second PCR, which ran for about 7 to 11 cycles, a sample-barcoded 5' primer and a J-beta primer mix were used. Each CDR3 protein gets one entry after TCRdb re-called the 5' RACE reads with MiXCR. There are a few hundred thousand distinct CDR3 sequences in the sample; roughly half occur only once, and around 49% lies in the top ten. Donor samples were obtained from healthy Caucasian individuals from Russia, aged about 6 to 95. Total RNA was extracted at no less than 6 micrograms per sample. The V segment lost 2 bases and the J segment 3 bases; nucleotides outside the gene matches: 0. The CDR3 loop spans 12 amino acids. The V gene's germline CDR1 is DFQATT and CDR2 SNEGSKA (reference sequence). This clonotype has just a few counts. Antigen: not known. General study findings and limits: Whereas aged donors had fewer naive CD4+ cells, long-lived donors had more of them and higher diversity. TCR beta diversity, measured per million T cells, fell in a roughly linear way with age.

The sequence came from a man aged 55 to 70 in good health. Sequencing was performed on blood. The genes are TRBV20-1 and TRBJ1-1; 7 bases are shared with TRBD1. The CDR3 here is CSARQGDTEAFF. Here the CDR3 DNA reads TGCAGTGCTAGACAGGGGGACACTGAAGCTTTCTTT.